One sample yielded the 4 T cell receptor beta chains listed below, sequenced in a study of control samples from healthy donors and cancer patients. The data were produced by immunoSEQ multiplex PCR, yet TCRdb's version contains in-frame clones alone and is incomplete. This table has about 5,600 clones, 84% appearing once. Sequences were obtained from formalin-fixed, paraffin-embedded tissue. The receptors were sampled from a female donor with lung cancer.

The chain couples TRBV6-5 to TRBJ2-7, with 9 bases aligning to TRBD2. V was clipped by 4 bases and J by 5 bases; unmatched bases: 9. The CDR3 runs 15 residues. Germline V gene data show CDR1 as MNHEY and CDR2 as SVGAGI. Here the CDR3 reads CASSSPSGIYHEQYF. The CDR3 DNA reads as TGTGCCAGCAGTTCCCCTAGCGGGATTTACCACGAGCAGTACTTC.

The chain joins TRBV6-5 to TRBJ2-7; 9 bases fit TRBD2. This CDR3 contains 15 residues. V was clipped by 5 bases and J by 0 bases; unmatched bases: 5. Germline V CDR1 and CDR2: MNHEY, SVGAGI. The CDR3 DNA reads as TGTGCCAGCAGTAGTTATAGCGGGAGCTCCTACGAGCAGTACTTC. It specifies CASSSYSGSSYEQYF.

This chain links TRBV30 with TRBJ1-1; no firm D call. Germline CDR1 is GTSNPN and CDR2 is SVGIG (reference sequence). V was trimmed by 0 bases and J by 1 base, leaving 6 bases between them. There are 13 residues in the CDR3. CDR3 DNA sequence: TGTGCCTGGAGTGTAGAACCGAACACTGAAGCTTTCTTT. Translated, it gives CAWSVEPNTEAFF.

In DNA, the CDR3 is TGTGCCAGCAGCTACGACAGAAACACTGAAGCTTTCTTT. Amino acid sequence: CASSYDRNTEAFF. The chain links TRBV7-8 to TRBJ1-1, with TRBD1 as a possible D gene (5 bases). V lost 4 bases, J lost 2 bases, and 8 bases lay in between. The CDR3 covers 13 residues. CDR1 SGHVS and CDR2 FQNEAQ come from the germline V gene.